This T cell receptor beta chain appears in the sequencing data of a study of T cell responses to AZD1222 COVID-19 vaccine. Study-level points and caveats: Samples come after the peak T cell response, not at day 14. The donor cohort was predominantly white British with a female majority, and clonal diversity may have been underestimated.

Profiled with immunoSEQ multiplex PCR; TCRdb holds only in-frame clones, not every one. The table includes 140,000 to 150,000 clones, 92% detected once. About this clone itself: Its antigen is unknown.

Trimming cost V 0 bases and J 2 bases; bases outside gene matches: 4. The CDR3 totals 15 residues. Germline V lookup: CDR1 SGHDT, CDR2 YYEEEE. The TCR was taken from an adult in good health. The sample here was peripheral blood, taken on day 0 of AZD1222 vaccination. The J gene is TRBJ2-7, the V gene TRBV5-6; TRBD2 matches at 8 bases. The CDR3 loop is CASSLGFGRAYEQYF. DNA for the CDR3: TGTGCCAGCAGCTTGGGTTTCGGGAGGGCCTACGAGCAGTACTTC.